The 16 T cell receptor beta chains given below trace back to one sample, sequenced in a study of shared clonotypes between healthy human individuals. Sequenced by immunoSEQ multiplex PCR; TCRdb stores in-frame clones only, minus some. The sample holds 1.4 million or so clones, about 98.5% seen once. Source material: naive CD4+ T cells sorted from blood. Subset reported: CD45RA+ positively selected. All receptors come from a man younger than 45 in good health.

This clone occurred once. The V and J genes are TRBV18 and TRBJ1-5, with 8 bases that match TRBD1. The CDR3 loop spans 14 amino acids. J gave up 7 bases and V 5 bases, and 7 bases lay outside the gene matches. CDR1 and CDR2 from the germline V gene are KGHSH and LQKENI. Written as DNA, the CDR3 is TGTGCCAGCTCAATGGACAGGGTGGGCCAGCCCCAGCATTTT. Its protein product is CASSMDRVGQPQHF. The entire variable domain, with the rest obtained from reference TRBV18 and TRBJ1-5, is as follows: NAGVMQNPRHLVRRRGQEARLRCSPMKGHSHVYWYRQLPEEGLKFMVYLQKENIIDESGMPKERFSAEFPKEGPSILRIQQVVRGDSAAYFCASSMDRVGQPQHFGDGTRLSIL.

The J gene is TRBJ2-1, the V gene TRBV7-2, with unresolved D. The CDR3 is made up of 11 amino acids. Trimming pared 3 bases from V and 9 bases from J, leaving 6 bases between. CDR1 SGHTA and CDR2 FQGNSA come from the germline V gene. The CDR3 loop is CASSFLLEQFF. The CDR3 region has the DNA TGTGCCAGCAGCTTCCTGCTTGAGCAGTTCTTC.

V usage is TRBV23-1 and J usage is TRBJ2-7; 9 positions match TRBD1. TRBV23-1 is an open reading frame whose function is uncertain. This CDR3 comprises 16 residues. Losses at the gene ends were 0 bases for V and 7 bases for J; bases not matched to a gene: 10. Written as DNA, the CDR3 is TGCGCCAGCAGTCAATCGCCGGTAACAGGGGGCGATGAGCAGTACTTC. Its protein product is CASSQSPVTGGDEQYF.

This clone was seen only once. Other DNA sequences in this sample translate to the same CDR3. This rearrangement joins TRBV28 to TRBJ2-7, with D possibly being TRBD2 (6 bases). This CDR3 comprises 12 residues. V lost 5 bases to trimming and J lost 3 bases, with 8 bases between them. Germline CDR1 is MDHEN and CDR2 is SYDVKM. The CDR3 protein is CASSRLGYEQYF. The CDR3 nucleotides read TGTGCCAGCAGTCGACTAGGCTACGAGCAGTACTTC.

V usage is TRBV4-3 and J usage is TRBJ1-5, with no clear D. The CDR3 spans 16 residues. CDR1 LGHNA and CDR2 YSLEER come from the germline V gene. V lost 0 bases and J 4 bases, leaving 13 bases between the germline ends. The CDR3: CASSQDAGIRNQPQHF. Written as DNA, the CDR3 is TGCGCCAGCAGCCAAGATGCAGGAATCAGGAATCAGCCCCAGCATTTT.

This rearrangement joins TRBV28 to TRBJ1-5, with a tentative D call TRBD1 (5 bases). Trimming left V 5 bases short and J 1 base short, with 9 bases between. CDR1 is MDHEN, CDR2 SYDVKM, per germline. The CDR3 sequence is 14 residues long. The CDR3 bases are TGTGCCAGCAGTCCCCAGGGAAGCAATCAGCCCCAGCATTTT. Encoded protein: CASSPQGSNQPQHF.

The chain joins TRBV5-1 to TRBJ2-1; D remains ambiguous. The CDR3 is 15 residues long. V was cut by 1 base and J by 0 bases, with 8 bases left in between. CDR1 SGHRS and CDR2 YFSETQ come from the germline V gene. CDR3 nucleotides: TGCGCCAGCAGCTTGTTCCAAAGCTCCTACAATGAGCAGTTCTTC. This codes for CASSLFQSSYNEQFF.

V usage is TRBV30 and J usage is TRBJ2-7; 9 positions agree with TRBD1. This CDR3 contains 14 residues. V lost 2 bases, J lost 3 bases, and 5 bases stayed unmatched. Germline values: CDR1 GTSNPN, CDR2 SVGIG (reference sequence). DNA of the CDR3: TGTGCCTGGAGTACCGGGACAGGGAGCTACGAGCAGTACTTC. This codes for CAWSTGTGSYEQYF. Combining the CDR3 with reference TRBV30 and TRBJ2-7 gives the whole variable domain SQTIHQWPATLVQPVGSPLSLECTVEGTSNPNLYWYRQAAGRGLQLLFYSVGIGQISSEVPQNLSASRPQDRQFILSSKKLLLSDSGFYLCAWSTGTGSYEQYFGPGTRLTVT.

J is TRBJ2-5 and V is TRBV4-1; D remains unclear. Germline CDR1 reads MGHRA; CDR2 reads YSYEKL. This CDR3 has 13 amino acids. Trimming took off 0 bases at V and 7 bases at J, with 9 bases between the two ends. The CDR3 protein is CASSQEIVGTQYF. CDR3 sequence (DNA): TGCGCCAGCAGCCAAGAAATCGTTGGGACCCAGTACTTC.

Turning to this clone: The same CDR3 also results from other DNA sequences found in this sample. This chain joins TRBV5-1 and TRBJ2-5; tentative D call: TRBD1 (6 bases). Trimming stripped 2 bases from V and 3 bases from J, with 8 bases between. The germline gives CDR1 SGHRS, CDR2 YFSETQ. The CDR3 covers 13 residues. This CDR3 reads CASSFSGEETQYF. The DNA for the CDR3 is TGCGCCAGCAGCTTTTCAGGGGAAGAGACCCAGTACTTC.

The chain carries TRBV2 and TRBJ1-1; D is unclear. The length of the CDR3 is 14 residues. Germline lookup yields CDR1 SNHLY and CDR2 FYNNEI. V lost 4 bases to trimming and J lost 0 bases, with 9 bases between them. CDR3 region: CASSARTMNTEAFF. In nucleotides, the CDR3 is TGTGCCAGCAGTGCACGGACGATGAACACTGAAGCTTTCTTT.

The rearrangement links TRBV5-1 to TRBJ2-2; tentatively, D is TRBD2 (5 bases). This CDR3 contains 16 residues. Germline loops: CDR1 SGHRS, CDR2 YFSETQ. V lost 1 base and J 4 bases, leaving 14 bases between the germline ends. This CDR3 is CASSLRNGGLTGELFF. The CDR3, as DNA: TGCGCCAGCAGCTTGAGAAACGGAGGACTCACCGGGGAGCTGTTTTTT.

The V call is TRBV14, the J call TRBJ2-1, with TRBD2 identical over 7 bases. Germline CDR1 reads SGHDN; CDR2 reads FVKESK. This CDR3 is 16 amino acids long. Losses at the gene ends were 8 bases for V and 6 bases for J; bases not matched to a gene: 16. In DNA form, the CDR3 reads TGTGCCAGCGCCCGAGCCCTGGCTAGCGGAGGCAATGAGCAGTTCTTC. Translation gives CASARALASGGNEQFF.

The CDR3 sequence is CASSQDYVLEQFF. In nucleotides, the CDR3 is TGTGCCAGCAGCCAAGACTACGTTCTGGAGCAGTTCTTC. This chain uses TRBV14 with TRBJ2-1; D is uncertain. Germline V CDR1 and CDR2: SGHDN, FVKESK. The V end was cut by 0 bases, the J end by 10 bases, with 10 bases between. This CDR3 region has 13 residues.

The chain recombines TRBV6-1 with TRBJ2-1; 7 nucleotides line up with TRBD2. The CDR3 runs to 13 residues. J was trimmed by 10 bases and V by 6 bases; bases with no gene match: 9. Germline CDR1 reads MNHNS; CDR2 reads SASEGT. CDR3 nucleotides: TGTGCCAGCAGATATGCCGGGGGGACCGAGCAGTTCTTC. This encodes CASRYAGGTEQFF.

This clone was detected once. The V call is TRBV28, the J call TRBJ2-3; 8 nucleotides match TRBD1. This CDR3 has 15 residues. The V gene end was trimmed by 5 bases and the J gene end by 3 bases; junction bases not matched to a gene: 7. Germline loops: CDR1 MDHEN, CDR2 SYDVKM. The DNA for the CDR3 is TGTGCCAGCAGTCCAGGGGGCTTGGGGACAGATACGCAGTATTTT. Protein product: CASSPGGLGTDTQYF.